These T cell receptor beta chains were read from a single sample in a study of blood T cell repertoires in COVID-19. TCRdb's table, derived via immunoSEQ multiplex PCR, lists solely in-frame clones and lacks some. The table lists around 110,000 clones, approximately 82% of them singletons. What was sequenced was peripheral blood. All receptors come from a man aged 25-45 years with acute or convalescent COVID-19. CDR3s include the opening cysteine and the closing phenylalanine or tryptophan. A D gene is named only where the DNA matches it firmly. Expanded clones are given a class, and other clones once, few, many or no size at all.

CDR3 DNA | CDR3 protein | J gene | CDR3 length | D gene | clone size | V gene
TGTGCCAGCTCACAGGGGCGAAGGGGGATGAACACTGAAGCTTTCTTT | CASSQGRRGMNTEAFF | TRBJ1-1 | 16 | NA | once | TRBV18
TGTGCCAGCAGTTACTCGATAGGGCAGGGTGGAGAGACCCAGTACTTC | CASSYSIGQGGETQYF | TRBJ2-5 | 16 | NA | NA | TRBV6-6
TGTGCCAGCAGCTCCCCCCCGGGACTAGCGGCGACTAAGACCGGGGAGCTGTTTTTT | CASSSPPGLAATKTGELFF | TRBJ2-2 | 19 | TRBD2 | NA | TRBV7-2
TGTGCCTGGAGGCCAGCAGGCGTCGGTGGAAACACCATATATTTT | CAWRPAGVGGNTIYF | TRBJ1-3 | 15 | NA | NA | TRBV30
TGTGCCAGCAGCCAAGGGGCGGGACCCACCTACGAGCAGTACTTC | CASSQGAGPTYEQYF | TRBJ2-7 | 15 | NA | NA | TRBV11-2
TGTGCCACCAGCACCCCCGGGACAGGGGACTATGGCTACACCTTC | CATSTPGTGDYGYTF | TRBJ1-2 | 15 | TRBD1 | NA | TRBV15
TGTGCCAGCAGCCGGGACAGGGAGTATGGCTACACCTTC | CASSRDREYGYTF | TRBJ1-2 | 13 | TRBD1 | NA | TRBV6-5
TGTGCCAGCAGCCAAGATAGCGGGGCCGCGGGGGACTTT | CASSQDSGAAGDF | TRBJ1-1 | 13 | NA | NA | TRBV3-1/TRBV3-2
TGTACCAGCAGCCAGGGGGCATGGGAGACCCAGTACTTC | CTSSQGAWETQYF | TRBJ2-5 | 13 | TRBD1 | NA | TRBV12-3/TRBV12-4
TGTGCCAGCACCACAGCGGACAGGCAGTTCTTC | CASTTADRQFF | TRBJ2-1 | 11 | NA | NA | TRBV6-6
TGTGCCAGCAACCGCAGGGGATTGCCCCAGCATTTT | CASNRRGLPQHF | TRBJ1-5 | 12 | NA | NA | TRBV12-3/TRBV12-4
TGTGCCAGCAGCCGCGGGGGGGAGAATCAGCCCCAGCATTTT | CASSRGGENQPQHF | TRBJ1-5 | 14 | NA | NA | TRBV9
TGCAGCGGCGCAACAGGGGGCGGTCAGCCCCAGCATTTT | CSGATGGGQPQHF | TRBJ1-5 | 13 | TRBD1 | few | TRBV29-1
TGCAGCGTTAGGGTGGGGGGAGGCCCCTTCTTC | CSVRVGGGPFF | TRBJ2-1 | 11 | NA | NA | TRBV29-1
TGTGCCAGTAAAGCGGGCGATGAGCAGTTCTTC | CASKAGDEQFF | TRBJ2-1 | 11 | NA | NA | TRBV3-1/TRBV3-2
TGTGCCAGCAGTACTGACAGGGGAAAGTTTAATGAGCAGTTCTTC | CASSTDRGKFNEQFF | TRBJ2-1 | 15 | TRBD1 | NA | TRBV2
TGTGCCAGCAGCTCCGATCTACAGGGGACCTATGGCTACACCTTC | CASSSDLQGTYGYTF | TRBJ1-2 | 15 | TRBD1 | NA | TRBV7-9
TGTGCCAGCAGCCCCTCCCGAACTAGCGGGAGAAAAGTTGATACGCAGTATTTT | CASSPSRTSGRKVDTQYF | TRBJ2-3 | 18 | TRBD2 | once | TRBV7-8
TGTGCCAGCAGTTCCTCCGGGACTAGCGTCAGTGAGCAGTTCTTC | CASSSSGTSVSEQFF | TRBJ2-1 | 15 | TRBD2 | NA | TRBV28
TGTGCCAGTAGTATATTGGGCGTTGATGGCTCCTATAATTCACCCCTCCACTTT | CASSILGVDGSYNSPLHF | TRBJ1-6 | 18 | NA | many | TRBV19
TGTGCCAGCAGCCGGGCACGACAGCGCCGCACAGATACGCAGTATTTT | CASSRARQRRTDTQYF | TRBJ2-3 | 16 | NA | NA | TRBV7-9
TGTGCCAGCAGCTTTTCTTTCTGGACAGGGGGAACCCAAGAGACCCAGTACTTC | CASSFSFWTGGTQETQYF | TRBJ2-5 | 18 | TRBD1 | NA | TRBV11-2
TGTGCCAGCAGCCAAGTCCCCACGGGGGGGGAAAAACTGTTTTTT | CASSQVPTGGEKLFF | TRBJ1-4 | 15 | NA | NA | TRBV3-1/TRBV3-2
TGTGCCAGTAGTATGACATGGGGGCACTTCACAGATACGCAGTATTTT | CASSMTWGHFTDTQYF | TRBJ2-3 | 16 | NA | few | TRBV19
TGTGCCAGCAGCCAAGGACGGGTCCCTCGGGGCTATGGCTACACCTTC | CASSQGRVPRGYGYTF | TRBJ1-2 | 16 | NA | NA | TRBV3-1/TRBV3-2
TGCGCCAGCAGCCGGGATCCTATGAACACTGAAGCTTTCTTT | CASSRDPMNTEAFF | TRBJ1-1 | 14 | NA | NA | TRBV10-1
TGTGCCAGTAGTATGCCCCAGCGGGGGCTCAATGAGCAGTTCTTC | CASSMPQRGLNEQFF | TRBJ2-1 | 15 | TRBD2 | NA | TRBV19
TGTGCCAGCAGTTCCTTACTCAATGAAAAACTGTTTTTT | CASSSLLNEKLFF | TRBJ1-4 | 13 | NA | NA | TRBV6-5
TGTGCCACCAGTGATTTGGTGACTGGGGATACGCAGTATTTT | CATSDLVTGDTQYF | TRBJ2-3 | 14 | NA | NA | TRBV24-1
TGTGCCAGCAGCCAAAGATCCGGGAACACTGAAGCTTTCTTT | CASSQRSGNTEAFF | TRBJ1-1 | 14 | NA | NA | TRBV4-2
TGTGCCAGCCTCGATGTGCGGGGCGAAAACTATGGCTACACCTTC | CASLDVRGENYGYTF | TRBJ1-2 | 15 | NA | NA | TRBV5-4
TGTGCCAGCAGTTCCACGACAGTCTATGGCTACACCTTC | CASSSTTVYGYTF | TRBJ1-2 | 13 | NA | medium-sized | TRBV6-2/TRBV6-3
TGCGCCAGCAGAAGGGACAGGGGGCGCGATGGCTACACCTTC | CASRRDRGRDGYTF | TRBJ1-2 | 14 | TRBD1 | NA | TRBV5-1
TGTGCCAGTATAAACCGGGACAGGGGGCGTTTTCATGGCTACACCTTC | CASINRDRGRFHGYTF | TRBJ1-2 | 16 | TRBD1 | few | TRBV2
TGTGCCAGCAGCTTGACAGATATGAACACTGAAGCTTTCTTT | CASSLTDMNTEAFF | TRBJ1-1 | 14 | NA | NA | TRBV5-5
TGTGCCAGCAGACGAACCGGGACAGTGAACACCGGGGAGCTGTTTTTT | CASRRTGTVNTGELFF | TRBJ2-2 | 16 | TRBD1 | NA | TRBV5-4
TGTGCCACCAGTAACTTCTATGGCTACACCTTC | CATSNFYGYTF | TRBJ1-2 | 11 | NA | NA | TRBV12-3/TRBV12-4
TGCGCCAGCAGCTTGGGACTAGCGGGAGCCACCTACAATGAGCAGTTCTTC | CASSLGLAGATYNEQFF | TRBJ2-1 | 17 | TRBD2 | NA | TRBV5-1
TGTGCCAGCAGCTTAGGGGCACACAACTACTACGAGCAGTACTTC | CASSLGAHNYYEQYF | TRBJ2-7 | 15 | NA | NA | TRBV13
TGTGCCATTACGGACAGTAAGAGATCCAACACTGAAGCTTTCTTT | CAITDSKRSNTEAFF | TRBJ1-1 | 15 | NA | NA | TRBV2
TGTGCCAGCAGTCGGCAGGGACAGCCCCAGCATTTT | CASSRQGQPQHF | TRBJ1-5 | 12 | NA | few | TRBV12-3/TRBV12-4
TGCGCCAGCAGCTTGGGACAGGGGGCCGACGAGCAGTACTTC | CASSLGQGADEQYF | TRBJ2-7 | 14 | TRBD1 | few | TRBV5-1
TGTGCCAGCAGGTGTACAGGATCTGGGGCCAACGTCCTGACTTTC | CASRCTGSGANVLTF | TRBJ2-6 | 15 | NA | NA | TRBV21-1
TGTGCCAGCAGCCAAGAGCCAGGGGTATACGAGCAGTACTTC | CASSQEPGVYEQYF | TRBJ2-7 | 14 | NA | once | TRBV3-1/TRBV3-2
TGTGCCAGCAGTACCATCAGTCAGCCCCAGCATTTT | CASSTISQPQHF | TRBJ1-5 | 12 | NA | NA | TRBV6-6
TGTGCCAGCAGTCCCGCCGGGGGCTATGGCTACACCTTC | CASSPAGGYGYTF | TRBJ1-2 | 13 | NA | NA | TRBV12-3/TRBV12-4
TGTGCCAGCAGCTTAGGAGGAGCTGGAAACACCATATATTTT | CASSLGGAGNTIYF | TRBJ1-3 | 14 | NA | NA | TRBV13
TGTGCCTGGATGACCACAGGGGGCTACACTGAAGCTTTCTTT | CAWMTTGGYTEAFF | TRBJ1-1 | 14 | TRBD1 | once | TRBV30
TGTGCCAGTAGCCCCGGCGGCACCATATATTTT | CASSPGGTIYF | TRBJ1-3 | 11 | NA | NA | TRBV19
TGTGCCAGCAGCTTAGATTATTTTGACAGCTACTATGGCTACACCTTC | CASSLDYFDSYYGYTF | TRBJ1-2 | 16 | NA | NA | TRBV11-2
TGCGCCAGCAGCTTGGGACAGGGGTTTTCATACGAGCAGTACTTC | CASSLGQGFSYEQYF | TRBJ2-7 | 15 | TRBD1 | NA | TRBV5-1
TGTGCCACCAGTTCCGGACAGGGGTACAATGAGCAGTTCTTC | CATSSGQGYNEQFF | TRBJ2-1 | 14 | TRBD1 | NA | TRBV24-1
TGTGCCTGGAGTCCCCCCGGGACAGGGATTAATCAGCCCCAGCATTTT | CAWSPPGTGINQPQHF | TRBJ1-5 | 16 | TRBD1 | NA | TRBV30
TGTGCCAGCAGCTCCGGGACAGGGAGCAATCAGCCCCAGCATTTT | CASSSGTGSNQPQHF | TRBJ1-5 | 15 | TRBD1 | NA | TRBV5-8
TGTGCCAGCAGCTTCAGACAAACCGGGGAGCTGTTTTTT | CASSFRQTGELFF | TRBJ2-2 | 13 | NA | NA | TRBV11-3
TGCGCCAGCAGCCAGGGACTAGCGGGAAGTCTGGTTAATCGCGGGGAGCTGTTTTTT | CASSQGLAGSLVNRGELFF | TRBJ2-2 | 19 | TRBD2 | NA | TRBV4-1
TGTGCCAGCAGCTTATCCGGGACAGGGGGCGGCGGGGAGCTGTTTTTT | CASSLSGTGGGGELFF | TRBJ2-2 | 16 | TRBD1 | NA | TRBV7-2
TGCAGCGTTGGCGCCGTGCTGTCCGGTTTAACTTTTGGCTACACCTTC | CSVGAVLSGLTFGYTF | TRBJ1-2 | 16 | NA | once | TRBV29-1